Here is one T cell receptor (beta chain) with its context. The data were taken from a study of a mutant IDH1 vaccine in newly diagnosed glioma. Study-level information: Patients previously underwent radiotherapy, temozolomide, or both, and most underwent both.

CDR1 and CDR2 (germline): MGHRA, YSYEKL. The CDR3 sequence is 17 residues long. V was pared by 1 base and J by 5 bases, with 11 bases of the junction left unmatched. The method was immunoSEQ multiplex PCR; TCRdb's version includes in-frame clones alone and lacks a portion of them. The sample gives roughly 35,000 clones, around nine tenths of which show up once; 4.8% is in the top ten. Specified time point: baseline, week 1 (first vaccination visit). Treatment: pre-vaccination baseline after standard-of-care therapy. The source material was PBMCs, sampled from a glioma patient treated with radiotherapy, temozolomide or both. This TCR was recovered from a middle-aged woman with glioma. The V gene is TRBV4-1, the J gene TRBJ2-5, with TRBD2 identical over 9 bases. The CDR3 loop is CASSQVSASGAGETQYF. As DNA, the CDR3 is TGCGCCAGCAGCCAAGTCTCAGCTAGCGGGGCTGGGGAGACCCAGTACTTC.